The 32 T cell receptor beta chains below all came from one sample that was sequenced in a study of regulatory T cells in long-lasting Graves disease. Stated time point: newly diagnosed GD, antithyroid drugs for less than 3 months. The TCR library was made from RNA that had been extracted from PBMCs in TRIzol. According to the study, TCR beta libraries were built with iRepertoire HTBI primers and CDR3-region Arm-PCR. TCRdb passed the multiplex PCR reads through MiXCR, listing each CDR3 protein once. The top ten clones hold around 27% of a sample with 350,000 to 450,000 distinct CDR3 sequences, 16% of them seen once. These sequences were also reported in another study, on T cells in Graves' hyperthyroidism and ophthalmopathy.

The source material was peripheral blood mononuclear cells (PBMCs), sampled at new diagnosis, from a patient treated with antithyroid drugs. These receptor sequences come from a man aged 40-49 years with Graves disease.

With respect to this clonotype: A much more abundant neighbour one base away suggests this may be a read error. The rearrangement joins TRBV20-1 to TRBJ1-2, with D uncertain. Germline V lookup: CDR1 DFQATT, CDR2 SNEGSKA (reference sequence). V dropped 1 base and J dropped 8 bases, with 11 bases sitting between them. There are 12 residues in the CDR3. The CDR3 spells CSARVGEAGYTF. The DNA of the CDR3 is TGCAGTGCTAGAGTTGGCGAGGCCGGCTACACCTTC.

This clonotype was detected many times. In DNA form, the CDR3 reads TGTGCCAGCAGTTGGACGCGAAGCTCCTACGAGCAGTACTTC. Protein sequence: CASSWTRSSYEQYF. This rearrangement joins TRBV28 to TRBJ2-7; no clear D gene. Trimming pared 4 bases from V and 0 bases from J, leaving 10 bases between. The germline V gene encodes CDR1 MDHEN and CDR2 SYDVKM. The CDR3 extends over 14 amino acids.

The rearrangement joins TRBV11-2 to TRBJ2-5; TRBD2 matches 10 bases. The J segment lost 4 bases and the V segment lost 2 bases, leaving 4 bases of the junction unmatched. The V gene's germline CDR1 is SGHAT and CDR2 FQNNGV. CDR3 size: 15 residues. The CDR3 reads CASSLSLAGTETQYF. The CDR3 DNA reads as TGTGCCAGCAGCTTATCACTAGCGGGGACAGAGACCCAGTACTTC. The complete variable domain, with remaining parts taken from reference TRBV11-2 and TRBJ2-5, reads EAGVAQSPRYKIIEKRQSVAFWCNPISGHATLYWYQQILGQGPKLLIQFQNNGVVDDSQLPKDRFSAERLKGVDSTLKIQPAKLEDSAVYLCASSLSLAGTETQYFGPGTRLLVL.

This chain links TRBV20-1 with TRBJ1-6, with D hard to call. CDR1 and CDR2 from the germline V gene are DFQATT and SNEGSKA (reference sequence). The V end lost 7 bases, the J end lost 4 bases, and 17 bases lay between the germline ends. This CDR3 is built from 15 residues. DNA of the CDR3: TGCAGTGATCGAGGGCTGGGAGATTATAATTCACCCCTCCACTTT. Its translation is CSDRGLGDYNSPLHF.

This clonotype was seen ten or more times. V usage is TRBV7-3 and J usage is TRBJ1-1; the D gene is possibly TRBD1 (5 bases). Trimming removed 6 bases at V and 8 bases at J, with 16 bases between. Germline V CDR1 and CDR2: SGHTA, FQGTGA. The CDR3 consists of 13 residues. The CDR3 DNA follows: TGTGCCAGCAGGCAAGGGGAGTTTGGGGAAGCTTTCTTT. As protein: CASRQGEFGEAFF.

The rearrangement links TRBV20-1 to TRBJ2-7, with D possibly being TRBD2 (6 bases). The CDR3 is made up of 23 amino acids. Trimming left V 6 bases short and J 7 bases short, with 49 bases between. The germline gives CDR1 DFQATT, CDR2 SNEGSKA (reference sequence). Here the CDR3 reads CSARPGPGSVGIDGGTQQLEQYF. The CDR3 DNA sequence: TGCAGTGCCAGGCCCGGTCCGGGGTCCGTGGGGATAGACGGAGGGACTCAACAGCTAGAGCAGTACTTC.

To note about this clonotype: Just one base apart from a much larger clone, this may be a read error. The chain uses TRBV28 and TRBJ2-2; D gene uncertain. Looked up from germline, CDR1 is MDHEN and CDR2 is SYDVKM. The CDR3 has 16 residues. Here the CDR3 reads CASISSPDKNAGELFF. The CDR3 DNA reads TGTGCCAGCATTAGCTCCCCCGACAAGAACGCCGGGGAGCTGTTTTTT.

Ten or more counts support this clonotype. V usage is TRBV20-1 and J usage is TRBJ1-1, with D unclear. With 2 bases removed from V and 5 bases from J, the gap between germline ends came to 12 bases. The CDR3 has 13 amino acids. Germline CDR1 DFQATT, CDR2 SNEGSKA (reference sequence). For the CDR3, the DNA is TGCAGTGCTAGACCTCCCTTTAGGACTGAAGCTTTCTTT. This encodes CSARPPFRTEAFF.

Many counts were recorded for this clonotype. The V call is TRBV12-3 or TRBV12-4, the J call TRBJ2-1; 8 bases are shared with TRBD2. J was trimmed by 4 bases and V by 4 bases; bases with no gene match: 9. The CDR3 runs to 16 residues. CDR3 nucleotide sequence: TGTGCCAGCAGTTCCCCGGGACTAGGTCTTTACAATGAGCAGTTCTTC. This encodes CASSSPGLGLYNEQFF.

CDR3 sequence: CASSLWGTGYNEQFF. Written as DNA, the CDR3 is TGTGCCAGCAGCCTATGGGGGACAGGGTATAATGAGCAGTTCTTC. The gene calls are TRBV9 and TRBJ2-1; 9 bases line up with TRBD1. CDR3 length equals 15 residues. Germline-derived CDR1 and CDR2 are SGDLS and YYNGEE. The V and J ends lost 4 bases and 7 bases, in that order; junction bases with no gene match: 9.

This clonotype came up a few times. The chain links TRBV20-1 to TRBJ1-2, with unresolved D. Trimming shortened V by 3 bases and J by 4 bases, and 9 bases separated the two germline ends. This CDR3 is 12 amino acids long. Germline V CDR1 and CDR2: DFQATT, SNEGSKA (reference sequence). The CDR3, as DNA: TGCAGTGCTAGTTGGCGGATCTATGGCTACACCTTC. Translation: CSASWRIYGYTF.

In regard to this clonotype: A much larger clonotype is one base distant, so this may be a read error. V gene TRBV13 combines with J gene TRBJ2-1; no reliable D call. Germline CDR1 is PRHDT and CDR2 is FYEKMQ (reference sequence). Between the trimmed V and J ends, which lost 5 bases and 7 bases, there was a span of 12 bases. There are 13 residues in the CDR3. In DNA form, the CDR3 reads TGTGCCAGCAGCCCCTTGGTGGGGAATGAGCAGTTCTTC. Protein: CASSPLVGNEQFF.

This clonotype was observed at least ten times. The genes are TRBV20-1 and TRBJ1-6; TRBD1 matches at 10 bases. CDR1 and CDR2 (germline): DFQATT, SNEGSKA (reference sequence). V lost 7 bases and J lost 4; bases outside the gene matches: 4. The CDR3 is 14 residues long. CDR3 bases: TGCAGTGTCCCGGGACAGGGGTATAATTCACCCCTCCACTTT. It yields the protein CSVPGQGYNSPLHF.

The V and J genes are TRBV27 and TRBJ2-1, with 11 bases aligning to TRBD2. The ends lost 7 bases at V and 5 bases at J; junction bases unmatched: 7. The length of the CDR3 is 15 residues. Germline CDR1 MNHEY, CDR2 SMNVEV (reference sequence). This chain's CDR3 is CASTRLAGTDNEQFF. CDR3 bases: TGTGCCAGCACCCGACTAGCGGGGACGGACAATGAGCAGTTCTTC.

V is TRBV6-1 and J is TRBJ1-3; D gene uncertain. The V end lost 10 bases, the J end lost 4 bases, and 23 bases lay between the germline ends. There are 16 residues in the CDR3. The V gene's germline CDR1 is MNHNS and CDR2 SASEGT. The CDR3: CATIAADYPSGNTIYF. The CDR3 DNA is TGTGCCACCATAGCGGCGGACTATCCCTCCGGAAACACCATATATTTT.

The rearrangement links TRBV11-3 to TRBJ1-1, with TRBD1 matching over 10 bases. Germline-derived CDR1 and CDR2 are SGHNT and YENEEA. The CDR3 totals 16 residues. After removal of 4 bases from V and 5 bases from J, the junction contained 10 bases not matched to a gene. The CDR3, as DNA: TGTGCCAGCAGCTCATCCGGGACAGGGGCAGGGACTGAAGCTTTCTTT. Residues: CASSSSGTGAGTEAFF. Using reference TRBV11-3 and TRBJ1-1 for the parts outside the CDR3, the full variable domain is EAGVVQSPRYKIIEKKQPVAFWCNPISGHNTLYWYLQNLGQGPELLIRYENEEAVDDSQLPKDRFSAERLKGVDSTLKIQPAELGDSAVYLCASSSSGTGAGTEAFFGQGTRLTVV.

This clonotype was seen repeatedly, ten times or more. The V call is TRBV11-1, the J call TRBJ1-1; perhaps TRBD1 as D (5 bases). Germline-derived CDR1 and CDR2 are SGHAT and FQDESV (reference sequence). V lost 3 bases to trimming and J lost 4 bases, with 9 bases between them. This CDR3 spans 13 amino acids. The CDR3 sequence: CASSFSGGTEAFF. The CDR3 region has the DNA TGTGCCAGCAGCTTTTCTGGGGGCACTGAAGCTTTCTTT.

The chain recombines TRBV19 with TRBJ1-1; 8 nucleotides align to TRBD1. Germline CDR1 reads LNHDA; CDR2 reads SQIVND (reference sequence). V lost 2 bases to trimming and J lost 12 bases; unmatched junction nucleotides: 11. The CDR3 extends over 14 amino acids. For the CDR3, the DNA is TGTGCCAGTAGTATAAAGGACAGGGACTCGGACTCTTTCTTT. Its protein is CASSIKDRDSDSFF.

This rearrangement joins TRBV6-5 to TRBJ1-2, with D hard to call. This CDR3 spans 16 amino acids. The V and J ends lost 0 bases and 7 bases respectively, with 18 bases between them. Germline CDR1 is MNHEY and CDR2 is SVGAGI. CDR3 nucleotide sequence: TGTGCCAGCAGTTACTCGATATCAGGATCGGAGGGTGGCTACACCTTC. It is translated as CASSYSISGSEGGYTF.

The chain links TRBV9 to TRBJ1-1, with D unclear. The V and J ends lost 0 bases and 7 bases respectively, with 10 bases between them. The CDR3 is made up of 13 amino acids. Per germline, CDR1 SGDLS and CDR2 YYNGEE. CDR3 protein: CASSVAARDEAFF. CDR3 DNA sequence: TGTGCCAGCAGCGTAGCCGCTCGGGATGAAGCTTTCTTT.

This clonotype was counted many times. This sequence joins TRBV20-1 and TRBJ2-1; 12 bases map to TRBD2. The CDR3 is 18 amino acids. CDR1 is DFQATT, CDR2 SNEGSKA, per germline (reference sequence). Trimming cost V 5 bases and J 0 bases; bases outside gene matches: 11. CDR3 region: CSAHKASGGARSYNEQFF. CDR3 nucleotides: TGCAGTGCTCACAAGGCTAGCGGGGGGGCCCGCTCCTACAATGAGCAGTTCTTC.

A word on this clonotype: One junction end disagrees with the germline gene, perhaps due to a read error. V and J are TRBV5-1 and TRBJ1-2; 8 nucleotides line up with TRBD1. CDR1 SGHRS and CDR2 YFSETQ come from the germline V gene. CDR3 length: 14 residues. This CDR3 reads CASSFGQGYYGYTF. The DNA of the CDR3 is TGTGCCAGCAGCTTCGGACAGGGCTACTATGGCTACACCTTC.

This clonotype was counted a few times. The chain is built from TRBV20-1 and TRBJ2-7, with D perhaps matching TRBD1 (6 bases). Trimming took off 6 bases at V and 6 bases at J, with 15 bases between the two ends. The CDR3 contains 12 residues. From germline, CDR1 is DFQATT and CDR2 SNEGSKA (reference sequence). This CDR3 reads CSADTGISEQYF. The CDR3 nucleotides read TGCAGTGCAGACACAGGGATCTCCGAGCAGTACTTC.

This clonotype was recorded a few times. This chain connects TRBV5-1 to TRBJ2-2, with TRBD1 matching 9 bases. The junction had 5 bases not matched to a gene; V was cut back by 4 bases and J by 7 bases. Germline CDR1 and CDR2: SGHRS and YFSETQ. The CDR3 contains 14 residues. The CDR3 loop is CASSTQGAVGELFF. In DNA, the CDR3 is TGCGCCAGCAGCACACAGGGGGCGGTCGGGGAGCTGTTTTTT.

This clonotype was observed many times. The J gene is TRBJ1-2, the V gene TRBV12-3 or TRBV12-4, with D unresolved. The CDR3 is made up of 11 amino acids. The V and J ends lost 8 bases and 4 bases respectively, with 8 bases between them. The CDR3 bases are TGTGCCAGCCGGAGCTTCTATGGCTACACCTTC. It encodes CASRSFYGYTF.

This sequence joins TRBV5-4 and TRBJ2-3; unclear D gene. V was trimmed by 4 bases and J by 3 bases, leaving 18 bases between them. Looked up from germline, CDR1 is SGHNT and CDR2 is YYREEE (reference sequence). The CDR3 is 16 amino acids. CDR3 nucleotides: TGTGCCAGCAGCCCCTCGGCTCTACGTGGAACAGATACGCAGTATTTT. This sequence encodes CASSPSALRGTDTQYF.

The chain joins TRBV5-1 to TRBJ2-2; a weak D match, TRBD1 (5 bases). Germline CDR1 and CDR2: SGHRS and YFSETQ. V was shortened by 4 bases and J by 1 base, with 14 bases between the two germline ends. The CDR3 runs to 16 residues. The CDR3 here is CASSPLTAKNTGELFF. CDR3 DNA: TGCGCCAGCAGCCCGCTGACAGCGAAGAACACCGGGGAGCTGTTTTTT.

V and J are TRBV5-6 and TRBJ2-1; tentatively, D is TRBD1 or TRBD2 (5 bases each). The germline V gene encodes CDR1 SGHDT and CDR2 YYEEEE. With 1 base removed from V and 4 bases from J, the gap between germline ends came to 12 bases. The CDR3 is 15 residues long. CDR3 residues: CASSLPGTGYNEQFF. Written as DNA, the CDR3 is TGTGCCAGCAGCTTGCCCGGGACGGGATACAATGAGCAGTTCTTC. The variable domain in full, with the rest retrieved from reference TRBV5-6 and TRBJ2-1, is DAGVTQSPTHLIKTRGQQVTLRCSPKSGHDTVSWYQQALGQGPQFIFQYYEEEERQRGNFPDRFSGHQFPNYSSELNVNALLLGDSALYLCASSLPGTGYNEQFFGPGTRLTVL.

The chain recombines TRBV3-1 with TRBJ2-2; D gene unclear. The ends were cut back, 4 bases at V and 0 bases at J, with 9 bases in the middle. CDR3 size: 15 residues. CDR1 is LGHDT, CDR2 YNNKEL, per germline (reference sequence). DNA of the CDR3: TGTGCCAGCAGCCTTCCGACCGCGAACACCGGGGAGCTGTTTTTT. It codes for CASSLPTANTGELFF.

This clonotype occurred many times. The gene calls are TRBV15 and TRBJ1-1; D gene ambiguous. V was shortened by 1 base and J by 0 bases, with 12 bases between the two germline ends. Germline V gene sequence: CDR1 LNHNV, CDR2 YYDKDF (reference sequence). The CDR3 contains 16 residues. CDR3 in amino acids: CATSRGAGYMNTEAFF. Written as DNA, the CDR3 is TGTGCCACCAGCAGAGGGGCAGGCTATATGAACACTGAAGCTTTCTTT.

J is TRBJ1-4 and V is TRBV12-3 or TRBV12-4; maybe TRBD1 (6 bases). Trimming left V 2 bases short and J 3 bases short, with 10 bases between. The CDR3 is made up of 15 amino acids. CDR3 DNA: TGTGCCAGCAGTTTATTGGGGGCTGCTAATGAAAAACTGTTTTTT. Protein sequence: CASSLLGAANEKLFF.

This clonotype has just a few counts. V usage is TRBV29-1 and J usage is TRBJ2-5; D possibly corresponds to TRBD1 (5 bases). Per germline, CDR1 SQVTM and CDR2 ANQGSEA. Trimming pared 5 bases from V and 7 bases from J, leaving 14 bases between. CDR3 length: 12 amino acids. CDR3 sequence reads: CSVPRVVGTQYF. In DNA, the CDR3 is TGCAGCGTTCCCAGGGTGGTCGGGACCCAGTACTTC. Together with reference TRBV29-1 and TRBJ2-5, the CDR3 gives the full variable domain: SAVISQKPSRDICQRGTSLTIQCQVDSQVTMMFWYRQQPGQSLTLIATANQGSEATYESGFVIDKFPISRPNLTFSTLTVSNMSPEDSSIYLCSVPRVVGTQYFGPGTRLLVL.